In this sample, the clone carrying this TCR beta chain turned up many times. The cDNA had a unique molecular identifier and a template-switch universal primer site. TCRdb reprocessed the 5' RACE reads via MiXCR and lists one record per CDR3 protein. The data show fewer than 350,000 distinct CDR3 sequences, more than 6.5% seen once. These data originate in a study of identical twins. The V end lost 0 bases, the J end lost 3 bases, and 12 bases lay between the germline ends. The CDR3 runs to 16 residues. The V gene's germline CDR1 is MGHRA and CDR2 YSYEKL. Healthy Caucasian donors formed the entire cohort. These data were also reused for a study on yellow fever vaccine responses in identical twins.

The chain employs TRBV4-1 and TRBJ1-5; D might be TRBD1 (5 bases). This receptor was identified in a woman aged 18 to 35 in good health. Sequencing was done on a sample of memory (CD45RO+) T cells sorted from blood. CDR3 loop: CASSQETSGHNQPQHF. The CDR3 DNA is TGCGCCAGCAGCCAAGAGACATCGGGGCACAATCAGCCCCAGCATTTT.